Shown below are 24 T cell receptor beta chains from a single sample sequenced in a study of CD8+CD57+ T cells in acquired aplastic anemia. Both TCR beta VDJ combination and CDR3 sequence profiling were carried out. Genomic DNA was the template for this profiling. TCRdb called the reads again in MiXCR, with one record for every CDR3 protein. The data show more than 150,000 distinct CDR3 sequences, just over 45% seen once. Sequenced material: sorted CD4+, CD8+, or CD8+CD57+ T cells (not recorded which) from PBMCs. The receptors were sampled from a human donor in good health.

The J gene is TRBJ2-1, the V gene TRBV24-1; tentatively, D is TRBD2 (6 bases). CDR3 length: 15 residues. Trimming shortened V by 9 bases and J by 0 bases, and 14 bases separated the two germline ends. CDR1 is KGHDR and CDR2 is SFDVKD in the germline V gene. As DNA, the CDR3 is TGTGCCACCCTACCCGCGGGAAGCTCCTACAATGAGCAGTTCTTC. Its protein is CATLPAGSSYNEQFF.

For this clonotype: A much larger clone sits a single nucleotide away, making a read error possible. This is likely a read error, given that the CDR3 carries no conserved phenylalanine or tryptophan at its end. The chain combines TRBV12-3 or TRBV12-4 with TRBJ2-5, with D perhaps TRBD1 (5 bases). This CDR3 is 14 amino acids long. Trimming stripped 9 bases from V and 4 bases from J, with 18 bases between. In DNA, the CDR3 is TGTGCCAGTGGGGCAGGGCGGTCCGGAGAGACCCAGTACCTC. Translating it yields CASGAGRSGETQYL.

The CDR3, as DNA: TGTGCCAGCAGTGGACGGAGCTATGGCTACACCTTC. This encodes CASSGRSYGYTF. The rearrangement uses TRBV25-1 and TRBJ1-2; D is unclear. Trimming cost V 4 bases and J 4 bases, with 7 bases left between them. CDR3 length: 12 residues. Germline V lookup: CDR1 MGHDK, CDR2 SYGVNS.

V and J are TRBV2 and TRBJ1-2; D is undetermined. CDR1 is SNHLY and CDR2 is FYNNEI in the germline V gene. Trimming left V 5 bases short and J 5 bases short, with 9 bases between. The CDR3 has 12 residues. The CDR3 reads CASSFGEYGYTF. The DNA of the CDR3 is TGTGCCAGCAGTTTTGGGGAGTATGGCTACACCTTC.

The J gene is TRBJ2-7, the V gene TRBV29-1; D not resolved. V was cut by 6 bases and J by 0 bases, with 12 bases left in between. Germline V gives CDR1 SQVTM, CDR2 ANQGSEA. CDR3 length equals 13 residues. CDR3 sequence reads: CSVYTGSSYEQYF. In nucleotides, the CDR3 is TGCAGCGTCTACACCGGAAGCTCCTACGAGCAGTACTTC.

Only a few counts were recorded for this clonotype. J is TRBJ1-1 and V is TRBV3-1; D is unclear. The CDR3 length is 14 residues. Germline V gene lookup returns CDR1 LGHDT and CDR2 YNNKEL (reference sequence). V gave up 0 bases and J gave up 0 bases, with 5 bases separating them. The CDR3 protein is CASSQEAVNTEAFF. CDR3 DNA sequence: TGTGCCAGCAGCCAAGAGGCAGTGAACACTGAAGCTTTCTTT. The full variable domain, in which reference TRBV3-1 and TRBJ1-1 provide the parts outside the CDR3, is DTAVSQTPKYLVTQMGNDKSIKCEQNLGHDTMYWYKQDSKKFLKIMFSYNNKELIINETVPNRFSPKSPDKAHLNLHINSLELGDSAVYFCASSQEAVNTEAFFGQGTRLTVV.

The sample holds a few counts of this clonotype. This chain uses TRBV25-1 with TRBJ2-3, with a tentative D call TRBD2 (5 bases). Germline CDR1 reads MGHDK; CDR2 reads SYGVNS. CDR3 length: 14 residues. The V end lost 5 bases, the J end lost 5 bases, and 14 bases lay between the germline ends. CDR3 amino acids: CASSQGEGKDTQYF. The CDR3 DNA follows: TGTGCCAGCAGTCAAGGTGAGGGTAAAGATACGCAGTATTTT.

There are many counts of this clonotype. The V gene is TRBV19, the J gene TRBJ2-5; D assignment may be TRBD1 or TRBD2 (5 bases each). Germline V CDR1 and CDR2: LNHDA, SQIVND (reference sequence). The CDR3 totals 15 residues. V was shortened by 4 bases and J by 2 bases, with 14 bases between the two germline ends. CDR3 nucleotide sequence: TGTGCCAGTAGTAGGGGGTCTAGTCTTCAAGAGACCCAGTACTTC. It codes for CASSRGSSLQETQYF.

The gene calls are TRBV7-9 and TRBJ1-3, with a possible D match to TRBD1 (5 bases). This CDR3 spans 15 amino acids. CDR1 and CDR2 (germline): SEHNR, FQNEAQ (reference sequence). The ends were cut back, 6 bases at V and 0 bases at J, with 12 bases in the middle. The CDR3 region has the DNA TGTGCCAGCAGACGGGACCGGAGCTCTGGAAACACCATATATTTT. Amino acids: CASRRDRSSGNTIYF.

The V and J genes are TRBV3-1 and TRBJ2-6; 12 bases match TRBD1. The CDR3 covers 18 residues. The germline V gene encodes CDR1 LGHDT and CDR2 YNNKEL (reference sequence). J gave up 0 bases and V 5 bases, and 5 bases lay outside the gene matches. Here the CDR3 DNA reads TGTGCCAGCAGCTCTAGGGACAGGGGGCTCTCTGGGGCCAACGTCCTGACTTTC. This sequence encodes CASSSRDRGLSGANVLTF.

The rearrangement uses TRBV19 and TRBJ1-2, with unresolved D. CDR3 length: 11 amino acids. Trimming stripped 3 bases from V and 7 bases from J, with 6 bases between. Germline lookup yields CDR1 LNHDA and CDR2 SQIVND (reference sequence). CDR3 sequence: CASSIRSGYTF. The CDR3 DNA reads TGTGCCAGTAGTATTCGGAGTGGCTACACCTTC.

Details on this clonotype: A clone one base away is much larger, so this may be a read error. The CDR3 protein is CASNLGGEQYF. The CDR3 DNA sequence: TGTGCCAGCAACTTGGGAGGGGAGCAGTACTTC. V is TRBV7-9 and J is TRBJ2-7; 7 bases fit TRBD2. V lost 7 bases, J lost 7 bases, and 4 bases stayed unmatched. The germline CDR1 and CDR2 sequences are SEHNR and FQNEAQ (reference sequence). The CDR3 length is 11 residues. Full variable domain (missing parts from reference TRBV7-9 and TRBJ2-7): DTGVSQNPRHKITKRGQNVTFRCDPISEHNRLYWYRQTLGQGPEFLTYFQNEAQLEKSRLLSDRFSAERPKGSFSTLEIQRTEQGDSAMYLCASNLGGEQYFGPGTRLTVT.

The rearrangement uses TRBV27 and TRBJ1-5; D perhaps matches TRBD1 (5 bases). The CDR3 loop spans 13 amino acids. CDR1 and CDR2 from the germline V gene are MNHEY and SMNVEV (reference sequence). V lost 8 bases and J 7 bases, leaving 15 bases between the germline ends. CDR3 loop: CASQGAWGQPQHF. The CDR3 region has the DNA TGTGCCAGCCAAGGGGCCTGGGGGCAGCCCCAGCATTTT.

Ten or more counts support this clonotype. The chain joins TRBV19 to TRBJ2-1, with 7 bases fitting TRBD2. V trimming: 3 bases; J trimming: 9 bases; junction bases outside the gene matches: 8. Germline values: CDR1 LNHDA, CDR2 SQIVND (reference sequence). This CDR3 comprises 14 residues. The CDR3 DNA follows: TGTGCCAGTAGTATGGACGGGTGGGGGGGTGAGCAGTTCTTC. As protein: CASSMDGWGGEQFF. The full variable domain, rest sourced from reference TRBV19 and TRBJ2-1, is DGGITQSPKYLFRKEGQNVTLSCEQNLNHDAMYWYRQDPGQGLRLIYYSQIVNDFQKGDIAEGYSVSREKKESFPLTVTSAQKNPTAFYLCASSMDGWGGEQFFGPGTRLTVL.

This clonotype was recorded once. The genes are TRBV20-1 and TRBJ2-6; the D gene could be TRBD1 or TRBD2 (5 bases each). This CDR3 has 15 residues. The germline V gene encodes CDR1 DFQATT and CDR2 SNEGSKA (reference sequence). The V gene lost 4 bases and the J gene lost 4 bases, with 14 bases spanning the gap. The CDR3 reads CSAKSGTPGANVLTF. The DNA of the CDR3 is TGCAGTGCTAAGTCCGGGACGCCCGGGGCCAACGTCCTGACTTTC.

The chain recombines TRBV11-1 with TRBJ2-7; TRBD1 aligns across 7 bases. V was pared by 7 bases and J by 1 base, with 10 bases of the junction left unmatched. The CDR3 runs to 15 residues. CDR1 SGHAT and CDR2 FQDESV come from the germline V gene (reference sequence). The CDR3 sequence: CASTPDRRESYEQYF. The CDR3 coding sequence is TGTGCCAGCACCCCGGACAGGAGAGAATCCTACGAGCAGTACTTC. Supplemented by reference TRBV11-1 and TRBJ2-7, the full variable domain reads EAEVAQSPRYKITEKSQAVAFWCDPISGHATLYWYRQILGQGPELLVQFQDESVVDDSQLPKDRFSAERLKGVDSTLKIQPAELGDSAMYLCASTPDRRESYEQYFGPGTRLTVT.

The rearrangement links TRBV11-1 to TRBJ2-3; TRBD2 matches 13 bases. Germline CDR1 is SGHAT and CDR2 is FQDESV (reference sequence). CDR3 length: 15 residues. After removal of 5 bases from V and 6 bases from J, the junction contained 5 bases not matched to a gene. The CDR3 sequence is CASSRSLAGGDTQYF. For the CDR3, the DNA is TGTGCCAGCAGCCGCTCACTAGCGGGAGGGGATACGCAGTATTTT.

The chain carries TRBV20-1 and TRBJ2-5, with unresolved D. Between the trimmed V and J ends, which lost 1 base and 5 bases, there was a span of 11 bases. This CDR3 has 13 amino acids. In germline, CDR1 is DFQATT, CDR2 SNEGSKA (reference sequence). The CDR3: CSARVPNEETQYF. CDR3 DNA sequence: TGCAGTGCTAGAGTACCAAACGAGGAGACCCAGTACTTC.

This clonotype was observed at least ten times. This chain uses TRBV20-1 with TRBJ1-6; a weak D match, TRBD1 (5 bases). The germline V and J ends were trimmed by 5 bases and 10 bases, with 21 bases remaining between them. The CDR3 is made up of 15 amino acids. CDR1 is DFQATT, CDR2 SNEGSKA, per germline (reference sequence). CDR3 region: CSAGRQQGGRSPLHF. The CDR3, as DNA: TGCAGTGCTGGTAGACAGCAGGGCGGAAGGTCACCCCTCCACTTT.

This clonotype was detected only once. This chain connects TRBV10-3 to TRBJ2-3; the D is unclear. V was trimmed by 7 bases and J by 2 bases, leaving 13 bases between them. CDR1 ENHRY and CDR2 SYGVKD come from the germline V gene. This CDR3 region has 14 residues. In nucleotides, the CDR3 is TGTGCCATCATGACCAGCGATCCCACAGATACGCAGTATTTT. This sequence encodes CAIMTSDPTDTQYF.

The rearrangement joins TRBV4-1 to TRBJ2-3, with 8 bases aligning to TRBD2. V gave up 0 bases and J gave up 5 bases; unmatched junction bases: 7. The CDR3 length is 16 residues. CDR1 MGHRA and CDR2 YSYEKL come from the germline V gene. In DNA form, the CDR3 reads TGCGCCAGCAGCCAAGAGGGGGCTAGCGGGCGAGATACGCAGTATTTT. It codes for CASSQEGASGRDTQYF.

Concerning this clonotype: One end of the junction fails to match germline, which may point to a read error. The CDR3 bases are TGTGCTAGCAGCTGGGGACAGGGGCACAATGAGCAGTTCTTC. This encodes CASSWGQGHNEQFF. J is TRBJ2-1 and V is TRBV7-7; TRBD1 aligns across 10 bases. CDR1 SSHAT and CDR2 FNYEAQ come from the germline V gene (reference sequence). The CDR3 runs to 14 residues.

In this sample, this clonotype turned up many times. The chain uses TRBV5-1 and TRBJ2-6; tentative D call: TRBD2 (7 bases). Germline V gene data show CDR1 as SGHRS and CDR2 as YFSETQ. V lost 2 bases and J 0 bases, leaving 12 bases between the germline ends. The length of the CDR3 is 17 residues. The CDR3 coding sequence is TGCGCCAGCAGCTTTACGGGGGGCAGCTCTGGGGCCAACGTCCTGACTTTC. Translation gives CASSFTGGSSGANVLTF.

This clonotype was seen many times. The J gene is TRBJ2-2, the V gene TRBV24-1, with TRBD2 matching over 15 bases. The V segment lost 4 bases and the J segment 5 bases; nucleotides outside the gene matches: 7. CDR3 size: 18 residues. The germline gives CDR1 KGHDR, CDR2 SFDVKD. In DNA form, the CDR3 reads TGTGCCACCAGTGACCGGGCGGGGACTAGCGGGAGGACCGGGGAGCTGTTTTTT. Its translation is CATSDRAGTSGRTGELFF.